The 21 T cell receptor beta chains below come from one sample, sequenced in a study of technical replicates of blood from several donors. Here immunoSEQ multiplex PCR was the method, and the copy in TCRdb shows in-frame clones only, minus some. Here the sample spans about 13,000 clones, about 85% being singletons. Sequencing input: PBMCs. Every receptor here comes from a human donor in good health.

Here the CDR3 reads CASTPGLYYGYTF. CDR3 nucleotides: TGTGCCAGCACCCCAGGGTTGTACTATGGCTACACCTTC. The chain recombines TRBV6-5 with TRBJ1-2; a weak D match, TRBD1 (5 bases). Trimming removed 7 bases from V and 3 bases from J, with 12 bases in between. Germline CDR1 is MNHEY and CDR2 is SVGAGI. CDR3 length: 13 amino acids.

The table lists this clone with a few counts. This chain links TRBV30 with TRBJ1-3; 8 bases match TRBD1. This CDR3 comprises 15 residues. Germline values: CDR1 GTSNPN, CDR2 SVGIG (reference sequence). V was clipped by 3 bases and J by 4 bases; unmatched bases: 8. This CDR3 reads CAWRGQGLGGNTIYF. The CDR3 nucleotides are TGTGCCTGGAGAGGACAGGGTTTGGGGGGAAACACCATATATTTT. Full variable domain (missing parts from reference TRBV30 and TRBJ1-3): SQTIHQWPATLVQPVGSPLSLECTVEGTSNPNLYWYRQAAGRGLQLLFYSVGIGQISSEVPQNLSASRPQDRQFILSSKKLLLSDSGFYLCAWRGQGLGGNTIYFGEGSWLTVV.

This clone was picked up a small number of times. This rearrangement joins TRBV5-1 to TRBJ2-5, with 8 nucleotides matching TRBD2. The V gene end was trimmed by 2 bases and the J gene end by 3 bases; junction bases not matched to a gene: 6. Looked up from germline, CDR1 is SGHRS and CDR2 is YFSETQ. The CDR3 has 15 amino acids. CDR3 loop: CASSLRLAMEETQYF. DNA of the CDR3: TGCGCCAGCAGCTTAAGACTAGCGATGGAAGAGACCCAGTACTTC.

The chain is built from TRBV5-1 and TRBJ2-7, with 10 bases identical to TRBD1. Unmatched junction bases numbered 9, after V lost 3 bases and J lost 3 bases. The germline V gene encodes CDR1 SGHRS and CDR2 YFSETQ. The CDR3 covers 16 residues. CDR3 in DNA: TGCGCCAGCAGCTCGGGAGGGGGACAGGGGTTCTACGAGCAGTACTTC. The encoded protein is CASSSGGGQGFYEQYF.

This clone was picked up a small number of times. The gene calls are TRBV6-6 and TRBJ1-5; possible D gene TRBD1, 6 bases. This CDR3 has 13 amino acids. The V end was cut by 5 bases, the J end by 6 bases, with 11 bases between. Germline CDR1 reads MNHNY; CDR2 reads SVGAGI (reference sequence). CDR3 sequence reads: CASSTGYRQPQHF. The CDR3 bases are TGTGCCAGCAGTACAGGGTATCGTCAGCCCCAGCATTTT.

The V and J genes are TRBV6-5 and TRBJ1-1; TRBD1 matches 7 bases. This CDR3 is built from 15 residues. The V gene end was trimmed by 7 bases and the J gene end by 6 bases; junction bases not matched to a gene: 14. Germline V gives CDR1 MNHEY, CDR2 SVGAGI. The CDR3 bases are TGTGCCAGCAAAGCCATTGACAGGGAGGACTCTGAAGCTTTCTTT. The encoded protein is CASKAIDREDSEAFF.

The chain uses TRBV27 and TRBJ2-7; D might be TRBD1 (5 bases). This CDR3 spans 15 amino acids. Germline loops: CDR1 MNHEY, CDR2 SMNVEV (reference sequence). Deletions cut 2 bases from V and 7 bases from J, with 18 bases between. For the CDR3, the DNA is TGTGCCAGCAGTTTAGTTGCAGGGAAGTTTGGGGAGCAGTACTTC. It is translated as CASSLVAGKFGEQYF.

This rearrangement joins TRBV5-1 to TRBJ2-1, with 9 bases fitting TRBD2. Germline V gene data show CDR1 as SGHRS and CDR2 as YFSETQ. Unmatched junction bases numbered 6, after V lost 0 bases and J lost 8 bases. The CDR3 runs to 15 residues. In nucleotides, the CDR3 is TGCGCCAGCAGCTTGGCACTAGCGGGCTCCGATGAGCAGTTCTTC. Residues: CASSLALAGSDEQFF.

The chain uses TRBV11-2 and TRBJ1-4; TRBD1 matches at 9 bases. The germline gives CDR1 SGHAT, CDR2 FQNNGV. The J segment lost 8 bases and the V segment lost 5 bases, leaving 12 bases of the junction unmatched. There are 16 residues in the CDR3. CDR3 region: CASSPKPGQGWEKLFF. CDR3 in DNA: TGTGCCAGCAGCCCAAAACCGGGACAGGGTTGGGAAAAACTGTTTTTT.

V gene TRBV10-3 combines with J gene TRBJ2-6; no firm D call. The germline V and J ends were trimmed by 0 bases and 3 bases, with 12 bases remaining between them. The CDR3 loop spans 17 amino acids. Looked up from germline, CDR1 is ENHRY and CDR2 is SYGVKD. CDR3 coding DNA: TGTGCCATCAGTGAGTCCCGGATTGCGGTTGGGGCCAACGTCCTGACTTTC. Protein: CAISESRIAVGANVLTF.

Here the CDR3 DNA reads TGCGCCAGCAGCTTGGCCTACGGGAGACGCACAGATACGCAGTATTTT. It is translated as CASSLAYGRRTDTQYF. The chain uses TRBV5-1 and TRBJ2-3; D may be TRBD2 (6 bases). This CDR3 comprises 16 residues. Trimming shortened V by 0 bases and J by 1 base, and 12 bases separated the two germline ends. The germline gives CDR1 SGHRS, CDR2 YFSETQ. The entire variable domain, with the rest obtained from reference TRBV5-1 and TRBJ2-3, is as follows: KAGVTQTPRYLIKTRGQQVTLSCSPISGHRSVSWYQQTPGQGLQFLFEYFSETQRNKGNFPGRFSGRQFSNSRSEMNVSTLELGDSALYLCASSLAYGRRTDTQYFGPGTRLTVL.

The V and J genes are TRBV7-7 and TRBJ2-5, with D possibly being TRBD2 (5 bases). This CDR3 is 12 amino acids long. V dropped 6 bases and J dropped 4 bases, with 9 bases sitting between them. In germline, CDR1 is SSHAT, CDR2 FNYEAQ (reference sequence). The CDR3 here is CASRGLAETQYF. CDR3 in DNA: TGTGCCAGCAGAGGGCTAGCAGAGACCCAGTACTTC.

In DNA, the CDR3 is TGTGCCAGCAGCCCGAAACAGGGAAACTATGGCTACACCTTC. Residues: CASSPKQGNYGYTF. V usage is TRBV6-1 and J usage is TRBJ1-2; tentative D call: TRBD1 (6 bases). CDR1 is MNHNS, CDR2 SASEGT, per germline. Deletions cut 6 bases from V and 2 bases from J, with 13 bases between. This CDR3 has 14 amino acids.

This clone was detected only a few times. CDR3: CASSLSTGLNTEAFF. CDR3 coding DNA: TGTGCCAGCAGCTTGTCGACAGGACTGAACACTGAAGCTTTCTTT. This sequence joins TRBV7-2 and TRBJ1-1; D may be TRBD1 (6 bases). The CDR3 is 15 residues long. V was clipped by 3 bases and J by 0 bases, with 11 bases between them. Looked up from germline, CDR1 is SGHTA and CDR2 is FQGNSA.

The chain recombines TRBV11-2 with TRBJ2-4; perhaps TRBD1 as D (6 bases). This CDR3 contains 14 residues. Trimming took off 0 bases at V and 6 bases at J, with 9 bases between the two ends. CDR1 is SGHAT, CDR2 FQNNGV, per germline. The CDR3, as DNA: TGTGCCAGCAGCTTAGATCTGGACAGAAACATTCAGTACTTC. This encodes CASSLDLDRNIQYF.

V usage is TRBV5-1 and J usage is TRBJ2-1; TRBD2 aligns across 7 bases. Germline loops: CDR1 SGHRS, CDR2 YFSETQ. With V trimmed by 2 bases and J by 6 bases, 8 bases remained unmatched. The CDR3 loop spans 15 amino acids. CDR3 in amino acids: CASSFEGRGGNEQFF. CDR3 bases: TGCGCCAGCAGCTTTGAGGGACGCGGGGGCAATGAGCAGTTCTTC.

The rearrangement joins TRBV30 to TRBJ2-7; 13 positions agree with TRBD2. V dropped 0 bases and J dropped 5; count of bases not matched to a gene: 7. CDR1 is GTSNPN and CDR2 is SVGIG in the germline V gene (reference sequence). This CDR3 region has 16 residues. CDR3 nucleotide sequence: TGTGCCTGGAGTGTTGGGGGGACTAGCGGGACCCACGAGCAGTACTTC. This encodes CAWSVGGTSGTHEQYF.

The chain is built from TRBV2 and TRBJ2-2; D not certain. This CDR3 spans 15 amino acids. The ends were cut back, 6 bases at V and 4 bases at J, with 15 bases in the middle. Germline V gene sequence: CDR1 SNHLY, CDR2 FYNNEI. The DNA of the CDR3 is TGTGCCAGCAGAATAAATCAGGTGCCCACCGGGGAGCTGTTTTTT. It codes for CASRINQVPTGELFF.

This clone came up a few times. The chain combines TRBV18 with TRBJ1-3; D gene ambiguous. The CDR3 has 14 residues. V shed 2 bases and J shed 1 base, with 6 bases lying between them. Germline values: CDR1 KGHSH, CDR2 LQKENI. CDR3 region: CASSPAGSGNTIYF. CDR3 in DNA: TGTGCCAGCTCACCAGCAGGTTCTGGAAACACCATATATTTT.

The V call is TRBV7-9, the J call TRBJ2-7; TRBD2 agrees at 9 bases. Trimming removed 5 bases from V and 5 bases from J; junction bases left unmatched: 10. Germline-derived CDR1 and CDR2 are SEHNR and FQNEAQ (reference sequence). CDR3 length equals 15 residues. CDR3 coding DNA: TGTGCCAGCAGCCCCCGCGGGGGGGGGAGCGACGAGCAGTACTTC. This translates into CASSPRGGGSDEQYF.

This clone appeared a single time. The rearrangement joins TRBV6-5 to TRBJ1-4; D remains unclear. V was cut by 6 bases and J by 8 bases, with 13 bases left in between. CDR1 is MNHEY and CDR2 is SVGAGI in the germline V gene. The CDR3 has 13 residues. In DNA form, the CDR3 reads TGTGCCAGCAGCCCGATGGAGCGAGAAAAACTGTTTTTT. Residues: CASSPMEREKLFF.